This TCR beta chain derives from a study of vaccination effects on CD4 cells after COVID-19. Points from the study as a whole: By a late point after vaccination, infection- and vaccine-induced clones had shrunk markedly through clonal contraction.

Expansion of antigen-specific CD4+ T cells with viral peptide pools was carried out by the ViraFEST assay before sequencing. Upon completion of about ten days in culture, CD4+ T cells were isolated. Either the BNT162b2 or mRNA-1273 vaccine was given to participants in two doses. Fresh IL-2-containing medium replaced half the medium on days 3 and 7. V was shortened by 2 bases and J by 5 bases, with 7 bases between the two germline ends. The CDR3 consists of 13 residues. Per germline, CDR1 SGHRS and CDR2 YFSETQ. As to this clone: Its antigen is not known.

Method: immunoSEQ multiplex PCR; TCRdb's copy keeps in-frame clones and lacks some. Found here are about 32,000 clones, around 70% of them singletons; the top ten hold less than 15%. The V call is TRBV5-1, the J call TRBJ2-2; D is unresolved. The starting material was CD4+ T cells from PBMCs cultured with HCoV-229E spike peptides, obtained after COVID-19 vaccination. The TCR originated in a human donor who received a COVID-19 vaccine. The CDR3 DNA sequence: TGCGCCAGCAGCTTCGGATTTACCGGGGAGCTGTTTTTT. This codes for CASSFGFTGELFF.